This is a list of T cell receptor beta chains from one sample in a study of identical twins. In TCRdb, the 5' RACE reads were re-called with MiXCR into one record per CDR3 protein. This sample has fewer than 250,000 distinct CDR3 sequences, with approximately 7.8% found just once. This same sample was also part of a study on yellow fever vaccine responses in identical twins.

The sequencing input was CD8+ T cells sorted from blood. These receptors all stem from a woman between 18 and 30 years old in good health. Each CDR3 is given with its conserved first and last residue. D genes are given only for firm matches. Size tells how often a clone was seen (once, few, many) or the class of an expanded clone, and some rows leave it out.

CDR3nt: TGTGCCAGCAGTGAAGGCCGGTTCCTCCTCACTGGAAACACCATATATTTT
CDR3aa: CASSEGRFLLTGNTIYF
abundance: many
d_gene: .
j_gene: TRBJ1-3
v_gene: TRBV6-1

CDR3nt: TGCAGTGCTAGAGATATGGGACTAGCGGGCCATGAGCAGTTCTTC
CDR3aa: CSARDMGLAGHEQFF
abundance: .
d_gene: TRBD2
j_gene: TRBJ2-1
v_gene: TRBV20-1

CDR3nt: TGTGCCAGCTCACCACCGGACAGGGAGTACAATGAGCAGTTCTTC
CDR3aa: CASSPPDREYNEQFF
abundance: .
d_gene: TRBD1
j_gene: TRBJ2-1
v_gene: TRBV18

CDR3nt: TGTGCCAGCAGTCTTTTTCCACTGGACTACAATGAGCAGTTCTTC
CDR3aa: CASSLFPLDYNEQFF
abundance: .
d_gene: .
j_gene: TRBJ2-1
v_gene: TRBV27

CDR3nt: TGTGCCAGCAGTTCCCGGGACTACAGGGGTGAGCAGTTCTTC
CDR3aa: CASSSRDYRGEQFF
abundance: many
d_gene: .
j_gene: TRBJ2-1
v_gene: TRBV6-5

CDR3nt: TGTGCCAGCACTGTTACGGGCCCGTACAATGAGCAGTTCTTC
CDR3aa: CASTVTGPYNEQFF
abundance: .
d_gene: .
j_gene: TRBJ2-1
v_gene: TRBV12-3/TRBV12-4

CDR3nt: TGTGCCAGCAGCCAAGAGTTGAGACTAGCGTTCGGCACAGATACGCAGTATTTT
CDR3aa: CASSQELRLAFGTDTQYF
abundance: .
d_gene: TRBD2
j_gene: TRBJ2-3
v_gene: TRBV14

CDR3nt: TGCAGCGCAGACCCTCTAGCGGGAGGAACCTACGAGCAGTACTTC
CDR3aa: CSADPLAGGTYEQYF
abundance: few
d_gene: TRBD2
j_gene: TRBJ2-7
v_gene: TRBV20-1

CDR3nt: TGTGCCGGGCTAGCGGGGGGTCCCTACGAGCAGTACTTC
CDR3aa: CAGLAGGPYEQYF
abundance: few
d_gene: TRBD2
j_gene: TRBJ2-7
v_gene: TRBV2

CDR3nt: TGTGCCAGCATGAAACCGGGCCCCTATCAGCCCCAGCATTTT
CDR3aa: CASMKPGPYQPQHF
abundance: few
d_gene: .
j_gene: TRBJ1-5
v_gene: TRBV27

CDR3nt: TGTGCCAGCAGCTGGACCAAAATTAACGAGCAGTACTTC
CDR3aa: CASSWTKINEQYF
abundance: .
d_gene: .
j_gene: TRBJ2-7
v_gene: TRBV7-8

CDR3nt: TGCAGCGTTGAAGAGAGGGGGGCTGGGAACGAGCAGTACTTC
CDR3aa: CSVEERGAGNEQYF
abundance: many
d_gene: .
j_gene: TRBJ2-7
v_gene: TRBV29-1

CDR3nt: TGTGCCAGCAGTTTCTTAGCGGGGGGGAGCCAAGAGACCCAGTACTTC
CDR3aa: CASSFLAGGSQETQYF
abundance: few
d_gene: TRBD2
j_gene: TRBJ2-5
v_gene: TRBV27

CDR3nt: TGTGCCAGCAGCTTAGGGCGTGGCGGGAGCACCTTGAACGAGCAGTACTTC
CDR3aa: CASSLGRGGSTLNEQYF
abundance: .
d_gene: TRBD2
j_gene: TRBJ2-7
v_gene: TRBV11-2

CDR3nt: TGCGCCAGCAGCCAAGATCAAGGGTTTGAGCAGTTCTTC
CDR3aa: CASSQDQGFEQFF
abundance: many
d_gene: .
j_gene: TRBJ2-1
v_gene: TRBV4-1

CDR3nt: TGTGCCAGCAGCCAGGGACTGGACAGGTGGACTGAAGCTTTCTTT
CDR3aa: CASSQGLDRWTEAFF
abundance: many
d_gene: TRBD1
j_gene: TRBJ1-1
v_gene: TRBV3-1

CDR3nt: TGTGCCAGCAGCACCCTCCGCGACAGTAGGAATGAGCAGTTCTTC
CDR3aa: CASSTLRDSRNEQFF
abundance: .
d_gene: .
j_gene: TRBJ2-1
v_gene: TRBV11-2

CDR3nt: TGTGCCAGCAGTGAATTAGGGCGGGACGCATCACCCCTCCACTTT
CDR3aa: CASSELGRDASPLHF
abundance: .
d_gene: .
j_gene: TRBJ1-6
v_gene: TRBV6-1

CDR3nt: TGTGCCAGCACCTCGGTGACTAGCGGTAAAGAGACCCAGTACTTC
CDR3aa: CASTSVTSGKETQYF
abundance: many
d_gene: TRBD2
j_gene: TRBJ2-5
v_gene: TRBV3-1

CDR3nt: TGTGCCAGCAGTGAATACACAGGGCCAACCGGTGGCTACACCTTC
CDR3aa: CASSEYTGPTGGYTF
abundance: few
d_gene: .
j_gene: TRBJ1-2
v_gene: TRBV25-1

CDR3nt: TGCAGTGCTGAGGACAGGGGGTCCTACGAGCAGTACTTC
CDR3aa: CSAEDRGSYEQYF
abundance: many
d_gene: TRBD1
j_gene: TRBJ2-7
v_gene: TRBV20-1

CDR3nt: TGCGCCAGCAGCCAAGTTACACAGGTCACCCTCCACTTT
CDR3aa: CASSQVTQVTLHF
abundance: many
d_gene: .
j_gene: TRBJ1-6
v_gene: TRBV4-1